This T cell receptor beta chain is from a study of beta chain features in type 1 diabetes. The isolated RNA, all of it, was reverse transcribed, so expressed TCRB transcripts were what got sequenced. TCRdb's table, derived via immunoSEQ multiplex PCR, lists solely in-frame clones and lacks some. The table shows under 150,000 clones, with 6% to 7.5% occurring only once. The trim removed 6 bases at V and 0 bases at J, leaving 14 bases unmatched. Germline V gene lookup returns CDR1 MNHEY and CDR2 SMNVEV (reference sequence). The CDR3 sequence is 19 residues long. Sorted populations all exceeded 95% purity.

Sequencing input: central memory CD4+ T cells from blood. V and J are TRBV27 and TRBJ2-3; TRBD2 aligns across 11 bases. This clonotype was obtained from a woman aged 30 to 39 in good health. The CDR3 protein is CASSERTSGRRISTDTQYF. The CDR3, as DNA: TGTGCCAGCAGCGAGAGGACTAGCGGGCGGAGAATTAGCACAGATACGCAGTATTTT.